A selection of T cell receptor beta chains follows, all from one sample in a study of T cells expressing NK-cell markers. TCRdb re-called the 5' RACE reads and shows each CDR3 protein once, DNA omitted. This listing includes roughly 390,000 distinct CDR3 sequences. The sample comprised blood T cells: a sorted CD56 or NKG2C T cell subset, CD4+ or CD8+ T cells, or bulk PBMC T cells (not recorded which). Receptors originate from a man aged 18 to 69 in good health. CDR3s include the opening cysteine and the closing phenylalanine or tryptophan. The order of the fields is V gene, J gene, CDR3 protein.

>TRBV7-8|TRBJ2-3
CASSAPFITQYF
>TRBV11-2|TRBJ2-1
CASSLVPNEQFF
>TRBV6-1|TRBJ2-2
CASSDPTRAGELFF
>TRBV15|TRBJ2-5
CATSRDSGETQYF
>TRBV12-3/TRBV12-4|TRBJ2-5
CAVLRRRGLQETQYF
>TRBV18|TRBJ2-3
CASSPFVRSASTDTQYF
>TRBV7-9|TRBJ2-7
CASSPLMGLGGTDEQYF
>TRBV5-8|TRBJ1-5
CASSFAGLSNQPQHF
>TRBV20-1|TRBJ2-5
CSAREPGPGSQYF
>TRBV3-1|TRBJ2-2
CASSGRSGLAFSTGELFF
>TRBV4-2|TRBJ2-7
CASSQGRSYEQYF
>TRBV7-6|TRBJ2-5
CASSLGIAGVRETQYF
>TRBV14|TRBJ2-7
CASSSSGGAVYEQYF
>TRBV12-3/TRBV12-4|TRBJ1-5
CASKRSQREPQHF
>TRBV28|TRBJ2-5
CASSRISRGETQYF
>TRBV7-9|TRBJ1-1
CASSSGGEAFF
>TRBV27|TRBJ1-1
CASRNDGFMNTEAFF
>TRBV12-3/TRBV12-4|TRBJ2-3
CASSFLGASTDTQYF
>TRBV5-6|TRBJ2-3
CASSVLGGTLDTQYF
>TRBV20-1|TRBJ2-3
CSVDSGAGDTQYF
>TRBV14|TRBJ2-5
CASSPPGGNRETQYF
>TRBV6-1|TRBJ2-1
CASSEAPRQGNEQFF
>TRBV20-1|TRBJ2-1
CSARPATALEQFF
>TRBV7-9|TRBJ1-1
CASRTENTEAFF
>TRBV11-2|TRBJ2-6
CASSLDRGANVLTF
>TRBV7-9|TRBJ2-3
CASSKAVAGPDTQYF
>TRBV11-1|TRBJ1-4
CASSGGRIATNEKLFF
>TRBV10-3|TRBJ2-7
CAIREGDGQGMDEQYF
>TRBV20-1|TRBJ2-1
CSADILAGGPHNEQFF
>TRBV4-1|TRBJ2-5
CASSQTWRGLEETQYF
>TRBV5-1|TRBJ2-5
CASSRRPDLKETQYF
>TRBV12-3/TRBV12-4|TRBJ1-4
CASRTRGGTNEKLFF
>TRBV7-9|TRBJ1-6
CASSRTGLSNSPLHF
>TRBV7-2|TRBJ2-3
CASSFMGGASDTQYF
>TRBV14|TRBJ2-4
CASSQVRGNIQYF
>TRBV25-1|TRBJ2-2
CASSRIGTTGELFF
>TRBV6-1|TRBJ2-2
CASRWLANTGELFF
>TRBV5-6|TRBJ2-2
CASSLAVDTGELFF
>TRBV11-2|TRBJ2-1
CASSLGSLAKGPYNEQFF